The 30 T cell receptor beta chains below all came from one sample that was sequenced in a study of identical twins. TCRdb redid the calling of the 5' RACE reads with MiXCR, one entry per CDR3 protein. The sample records hundreds of thousands of distinct CDR3 sequences, over 8.5% being singletons. A further study also used this sample, focusing on yellow fever vaccine responses in identical twins.

The specimen sequenced was PBMCs. The source of these receptors is a woman under 30 in good health.

This clonotype was counted between two and nine times. The V gene is TRBV30, the J gene TRBJ2-5; D is unclear. The CDR3 sequence is 15 residues long. With 0 bases removed from V and 7 bases from J, the gap between germline ends came to 18 bases. Germline V CDR1 and CDR2: GTSNPN, SVGIG (reference sequence). DNA of the CDR3: TGTGCCTGGAGTGTACGTGGCAGTACCTCATGGACCCAGTACTTC. Protein: CAWSVRGSTSWTQYF.

J is TRBJ2-7 and V is TRBV7-2; D gene ambiguous. With 7 bases removed from V and 5 bases from J, the gap between germline ends came to 12 bases. Per the germline V gene, CDR1 is SGHTA and CDR2 is FQGNSA. This CDR3 contains 12 residues. CDR3 in amino acids: CASTRDTHEQYF. DNA of the CDR3: TGTGCCAGCACCCGAGATACTCACGAGCAGTACTTC.

The chain joins TRBV7-9 to TRBJ1-6, with 8 bases lining up with TRBD1. Germline assignment: CDR1 SEHNR and CDR2 FQNEAQ (reference sequence). J was trimmed by 5 bases and V by 6 bases; bases with no gene match: 3. The CDR3 extends over 14 amino acids. The CDR3 protein is CASSKGQDNSPLHF. The CDR3 nucleotides read TGTGCCAGCAGTAAGGGACAGGATAATTCACCCCTCCACTTT.

The rearrangement links TRBV30 to TRBJ2-7, with D perhaps assigned TRBD1 or TRBD2 (5 bases each). Trimming removed 1 base from V and 6 bases from J, with 19 bases in between. The CDR3 extends over 15 amino acids. Germline-derived CDR1 and CDR2 are GTSNPN and SVGIG (reference sequence). CDR3 region: CAWSALSGPAGEQYF. DNA of the CDR3: TGTGCCTGGAGTGCTCTCTCGGGGCCCGCTGGCGAGCAGTACTTC.

The table lists this clonotype with a few counts. The rearrangement links TRBV7-2 to TRBJ2-5; 7 bases line up with TRBD2. This CDR3 region has 12 residues. V lost 8 bases, J lost 4 bases, and 4 bases stayed unmatched. From germline, CDR1 is SGHTA and CDR2 FQGNSA. CDR3 sequence reads: CASVGGRETQYF. The CDR3 region has the DNA TGTGCCAGCGTGGGGGGGAGAGAGACCCAGTACTTC.

The chain uses TRBV7-2 and TRBJ2-3; TRBD2 aligns across 8 bases. This CDR3 region has 17 residues. CDR1 is SGHTA and CDR2 is FQGNSA in the germline V gene. V shed 1 base and J 2 bases; nucleotides not matched to a gene: 8. The CDR3 loop is CASSLVPSGGLTDTQYF. CDR3 DNA: TGTGCCAGCAGCTTAGTGCCCAGCGGGGGCCTCACAGATACGCAGTATTTT.

This clonotype was picked up a small number of times. V usage is TRBV29-1 and J usage is TRBJ2-7; the D gene is possibly TRBD2 (6 bases). This CDR3 contains 13 residues. The V gene lost 7 bases and the J gene lost 1 base, with 14 bases spanning the gap. CDR1 and CDR2 from the germline V gene are SQVTM and ANQGSEA. The CDR3 region has the DNA TGCAGCGGGCGGGGAGACGGATCCTACGAGCAGTACTTC. It codes for CSGRGDGSYEQYF.

This clonotype was recorded at least ten times. V and J are TRBV21-1 and TRBJ2-7; the table's TRBD1 call for D was not verified on the DNA. TRBV21-1 is given as a pseudogene. CDR3 length equals 16 residues. The CDR3 protein is CASSKRRDRECYEQYF. The CDR3 bases are TGTGCCAGCAGCAAACGAAGGGACAGGGAGTGCTACGAGCAGTACTTC.

The chain is built from TRBV5-1 and TRBJ2-5, with 9 bases that match TRBD1. The germline V gene has CDR1 SGHRS and CDR2 YFSETQ. CDR3 length: 16 amino acids. Germline trimming cut 4 bases from V and 3 bases from J; bases unmatched to any gene: 10. The CDR3 spells CASSISRTGVEETQYF. In DNA, the CDR3 is TGCGCCAGCAGCATTTCGAGGACAGGGGTCGAAGAGACCCAGTACTTC.

The sample holds a few counts of this clonotype. The genes are TRBV6-2 or TRBV6-3 and TRBJ1-1; D remains ambiguous. This CDR3 has 13 amino acids. The germline V gene has CDR1 MNHEY and CDR2 SVGEGT. V lost 5 bases, J lost 1 base, and 8 bases lay in between. The CDR3 sequence: CASSQSRNTEAFF. CDR3 nucleotides: TGTGCCAGCAGTCAATCCAGGAACACTGAAGCTTTCTTT.

This sequence joins TRBV27 and TRBJ2-7; 7 nucleotides line up with TRBD2. The junction had 10 bases not matched to a gene; V was cut back by 5 bases and J by 3 bases. From germline, CDR1 is MNHEY and CDR2 SMNVEV (reference sequence). The CDR3 sequence is 15 residues long. The chain's CDR3 is CASSPGGKTVYEQYF. CDR3 nucleotides: TGTGCCAGCAGTCCCGGGGGGAAAACCGTCTACGAGCAGTACTTC.

This clonotype has at least ten counts. This chain connects TRBV3-1 to TRBJ2-6; 14 bases fit TRBD2. V was clipped by 6 bases and J by 3 bases; unmatched bases: 4. Looked up from germline, CDR1 is LGHDT and CDR2 is YNNKEL (reference sequence). The CDR3 has 17 residues. The CDR3 DNA sequence: TGTGCCAGCAGAAGACTAGCGGGGGGGCTTGGGGCCAACGTCCTGACTTTC. Translated: CASRRLAGGLGANVLTF.

This clonotype was observed a few times. V gene TRBV27 combines with J gene TRBJ2-3; 7 bases map to TRBD1. CDR3 length: 14 residues. In germline, CDR1 is MNHEY, CDR2 SMNVEV (reference sequence). V shed 8 bases and J 6 bases; nucleotides not matched to a gene: 11. In DNA form, the CDR3 reads TGTGCCAGCCGAAGACAGGGATCACCCGATACGCAGTATTTT. This gives the protein CASRRQGSPDTQYF.

This clonotype has only a few counts. The chain uses TRBV29-1 and TRBJ2-7; TRBD1 aligns across 8 bases. This CDR3 has 12 amino acids. The germline V gene encodes CDR1 SQVTM and CDR2 ANQGSEA. V shed 6 bases and J 5 bases; nucleotides not matched to a gene: 6. This CDR3 reads CSVGPGGHEQYF. CDR3 coding DNA: TGCAGCGTGGGGCCAGGGGGCCACGAGCAGTACTTC.

This clonotype has at least ten counts. The chain employs TRBV7-8 and TRBJ2-3; 12 nucleotides align to TRBD2. Germline loops: CDR1 SGHVS, CDR2 FQNEAQ. J gave up 5 bases and V 4 bases, and 7 bases lay outside the gene matches. CDR3 size: 16 residues. CDR3 DNA: TGTGCCAGCAGCTCACTAGCGGGGGGCGAAATAGATACGCAGTATTTT. Residues: CASSSLAGGEIDTQYF.

This clonotype was seen more than once but under ten times. This sequence joins TRBV3-1 and TRBJ2-5; D gene unclear. Germline CDR1 is LGHDT and CDR2 is YNNKEL (reference sequence). There are 15 residues in the CDR3. Trimming pared 4 bases from V and 5 bases from J, leaving 17 bases between. The chain's CDR3 is CASSPYIDPGETQYF. CDR3 DNA sequence: TGTGCCAGCAGCCCGTATATAGACCCTGGGGAGACCCAGTACTTC.

The chain joins TRBV7-8 to TRBJ2-7; 7 nucleotides align to TRBD1. The germline CDR1 and CDR2 sequences are SGHVS and FQNEAQ. Germline trimming cut 4 bases from V and 2 bases from J; bases unmatched to any gene: 17. The CDR3 is made up of 18 amino acids. CDR3 amino acids: CASSYDTTRGRGTYEQYF. CDR3 nucleotide sequence: TGTGCCAGCAGCTACGATACCACTAGGGGGCGCGGAACCTACGAGCAGTACTTC.

This clonotype was seen at least ten times. The chain carries TRBV5-1 and TRBJ2-3; weak D call: TRBD2 (6 bases). Trimming left V 4 bases short and J 1 base short, with 16 bases between. Per the germline V gene, CDR1 is SGHRS and CDR2 is YFSETQ. This CDR3 is 16 amino acids long. The CDR3 nucleotides read TGCGCCAGCAGCCCCGGGCGGACTACGGGCACAGATACGCAGTATTTT. Amino acid sequence: CASSPGRTTGTDTQYF.

The V call is TRBV7-9, the J call TRBJ2-5; tentatively, D is TRBD2 (5 bases). The CDR3 length is 14 residues. CDR1 and CDR2 from the germline V gene are SEHNR and FQNEAQ (reference sequence). V dropped 2 bases and J dropped 5 bases, with 12 bases sitting between them. DNA of the CDR3: TGTGCCAGCAGCTTAAGTGGGAGCACGGAGACCCAGTACTTC. Translated: CASSLSGSTETQYF. Filled out from reference TRBV7-9 and TRBJ2-5, the complete variable domain reads DTGVSQNPRHKITKRGQNVTFRCDPISEHNRLYWYRQTLGQGPEFLTYFQNEAQLEKSRLLSDRFSAERPKGSFSTLEIQRTEQGDSAMYLCASSLSGSTETQYFGPGTRLLVL.

This clonotype appeared many times. This chain links TRBV27 with TRBJ2-7; D possibly corresponds to TRBD2 (5 bases). Germline assignment: CDR1 MNHEY and CDR2 SMNVEV (reference sequence). The V end lost 6 bases, the J end lost 2 bases, and 11 bases lay between the germline ends. The CDR3 runs to 13 residues. CDR3 coding DNA: TGTGCCAGCAGAATGAGCGGAACCTACGAGCAGTACTTC. Translating gives CASRMSGTYEQYF.

The rearrangement uses TRBV2 and TRBJ1-1; TRBD1 might be the D (6 bases). CDR3 length: 15 amino acids. Trimming pared 6 bases from V and 1 base from J, leaving 15 bases between. From germline, CDR1 is SNHLY and CDR2 FYNNEI. The CDR3 DNA is TGTGCCAGCAGCAATACAGGGACGAAGAACACTGAAGCTTTCTTT. This translates into CASSNTGTKNTEAFF.

The sample holds a few counts of this clonotype. The chain recombines TRBV4-2 with TRBJ1-6; D not resolved. This CDR3 has 17 residues. V lost 0 bases, J lost 0 bases, and 9 bases lay in between. Germline V gives CDR1 LGHNA, CDR2 YNFKEQ. Here the CDR3 reads CASSQEIVSSYNSPLHF. The CDR3 region has the DNA TGTGCCAGCAGCCAAGAAATAGTGAGCTCCTATAATTCACCCCTCCACTTT.

The sample holds many counts of this clonotype. The V gene is TRBV7-9, the J gene TRBJ2-5, with 9 bases identical to TRBD1. Looked up from germline, CDR1 is SEHNR and CDR2 is FQNEAQ (reference sequence). The V and J ends lost 8 bases and 2 bases, in that order; junction bases with no gene match: 6. The CDR3 has 14 amino acids. The DNA of the CDR3 is TGTGCCAGCTCCTCCGGGACAGGGCAAGAGACCCAGTACTTC. It yields the protein CASSSGTGQETQYF.

This clonotype was seen only a few times. This chain uses TRBV20-1 with TRBJ2-3; tentative D call: TRBD1 (5 bases). V lost 3 bases and J 7 bases, leaving 20 bases between the germline ends. The CDR3 loop spans 15 amino acids. Germline V lookup: CDR1 DFQATT, CDR2 SNEGSKA (reference sequence). The CDR3 sequence is CSASEGALQPYTQYF. The CDR3 DNA reads TGCAGTGCTAGCGAAGGGGCCCTCCAACCTTATACGCAGTATTTT.

V usage is TRBV4-2 and J usage is TRBJ2-7, with D tentatively TRBD2 (6 bases). The ends were cut back, 1 base at V and 1 base at J, with 20 bases in the middle. The CDR3 is made up of 18 amino acids. CDR1 is LGHNA, CDR2 YNFKEQ, per germline. The CDR3 region is CASSQVRGSPGLSYEQYF. For the CDR3, the DNA is TGTGCCAGCAGCCAAGTCCGGGGCTCTCCGGGACTTTCCTACGAGCAGTACTTC.

CDR3 amino acids: CSASGTSGYEQYF. DNA for the CDR3: TGCAGTGCTAGTGGGACTAGCGGATACGAGCAGTACTTC. The chain employs TRBV20-1 and TRBJ2-7; 11 bases fit TRBD2. J lost 4 bases, V lost 3 bases, and 2 bases had no gene match. Germline CDR1 is DFQATT and CDR2 is SNEGSKA (reference sequence). The CDR3 contains 13 residues.

V is TRBV27 and J is TRBJ2-1; D is undetermined. V was shortened by 5 bases and J by 7 bases, with 12 bases between the two germline ends. Germline lookup yields CDR1 MNHEY and CDR2 SMNVEV (reference sequence). The CDR3 runs to 13 residues. The CDR3 DNA reads TGTGCCAGCAGTCTTCTATTAAGTAATGAGCAGTTCTTC. It codes for CASSLLLSNEQFF.

This clonotype showed up just a few times. The V gene is TRBV7-9, the J gene TRBJ1-1, with D possibly TRBD1 on 6 matching bases. This CDR3 has 16 residues. From germline, CDR1 is SEHNR and CDR2 FQNEAQ (reference sequence). V dropped 2 bases and J dropped 3 bases, with 16 bases sitting between them. DNA of the CDR3: TGTGCCAGCAGCTTAAGAGCGGGGGGCAGGTACACTGAAGCTTTCTTT. Translating gives CASSLRAGGRYTEAFF.

The chain recombines TRBV10-3 with TRBJ2-7, with TRBD2 as a possible D gene (5 bases). Germline CDR1 ENHRY, CDR2 SYGVKD. Deletions cut 3 bases from V and 4 bases from J, with 7 bases between. CDR3 size: 12 residues. The CDR3 DNA reads as TGTGCCATCAGTGATCGGGGATACGAGCAGTACTTC. As protein: CAISDRGYEQYF.

V and J are TRBV12-3 or TRBV12-4 and TRBJ1-1; D remains ambiguous. Trimming stripped 6 bases from V and 0 bases from J, with 11 bases between. The length of the CDR3 is 14 residues. In DNA, the CDR3 is TGTGCCAGCAGGGGGTTAAAGCTGAACACTGAAGCTTTCTTT. Amino acid sequence: CASRGLKLNTEAFF.